The next 2 T cell receptor beta chains were all read from a single sample in a study of CD8 T cells in ankylosing spondylitis. TCRdb reanalysed the 5' RACE reads using MiXCR and keeps one entry per CDR3 protein. The sample records some 130,000 distinct CDR3 sequences, 5.5% to 7.5% being singletons. The specimen sequenced was blood, either unsorted or a sorted T cell fraction (not recorded which). The receptors here all came from a female donor with ankylosing spondylitis or in good health (not recorded which).

This clonotype was seen more than once but under ten times. The chain links TRBV15 to TRBJ1-1, with D perhaps TRBD1 (5 bases). This CDR3 is built from 13 residues. Germline V gene data show CDR1 as LNHNV and CDR2 as YYDKDF (reference sequence). V dropped 5 bases and J dropped 6 bases, with 13 bases sitting between them. The CDR3 sequence: CATSSRTGAEAFF. CDR3 nucleotide sequence: TGTGCCACCAGCTCCAGGACGGGGGCTGAAGCTTTCTTT.

Many counts were recorded for this clonotype. The chain recombines TRBV4-1 with TRBJ1-1; D perhaps matches TRBD1 (6 bases). V gave up 1 base and J gave up 1 base, with 13 bases separating them. The CDR3 is 16 amino acids. Germline values: CDR1 MGHRA, CDR2 YSYEKL. Here the CDR3 reads CASSQGTVSPNTEAFF. Here the CDR3 DNA reads TGCGCCAGCAGCCAAGGGACAGTGTCACCGAACACTGAAGCTTTCTTT.